This T cell receptor beta chain was obtained from a study of blood T cell repertoires in COVID-19. The overall study: Material from acute and convalescent COVID-19 was sourced from the United States, Italy and Spain. T cells, B-cell-depleted T cells, or PBMCs provided the cDNA or gDNA that served as material.

In the authors' methods: Nucleated cell counts were estimated from reference gene primer amplification. The repertoire was sequenced with immunoSEQ multiplex PCR; TCRdb's copy has only in-frame clones and lacks some. The DNA gave D and trimming, while V, J and clone size come from that table. The table includes about 110,000 clones, 90% detected once. The TCR sequence derives from a human donor in a cohort sampled during active COVID-19. The specimen sequenced was peripheral blood.

The CDR3 sequence is CASSREGADYGYTF. The CDR3 bases are TGCGCCAGCAGCCGCGAGGGCGCCGACTATGGCTACACCTTC. The chain links TRBV5-1 to TRBJ1-2; D ambiguous. Per the germline V gene, CDR1 is SGHRS and CDR2 is YFSETQ. With 4 bases removed from V and 3 bases from J, the gap between germline ends came to 13 bases. The CDR3 totals 14 residues.